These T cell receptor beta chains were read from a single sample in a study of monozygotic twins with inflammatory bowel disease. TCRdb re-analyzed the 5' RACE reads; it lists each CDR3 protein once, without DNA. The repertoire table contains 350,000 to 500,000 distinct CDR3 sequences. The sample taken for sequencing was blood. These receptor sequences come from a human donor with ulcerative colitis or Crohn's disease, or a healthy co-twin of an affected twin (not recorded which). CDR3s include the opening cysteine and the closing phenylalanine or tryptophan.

cdr3_aa: CASSPGHETPTNEKLFF
v_call: TRBV5-1
j_call: TRBJ1-4

cdr3_aa: CASGFLGQGCSGANVLTF
v_call: TRBV12-5
j_call: TRBJ2-6

cdr3_aa: CASSLSNGSPGYTF
v_call: TRBV3-1
j_call: TRBJ1-2

cdr3_aa: CASSISSGGTDTQYF
v_call: TRBV19
j_call: TRBJ2-3

cdr3_aa: CASSLQDSTDTQYF
v_call: TRBV27
j_call: TRBJ2-3

cdr3_aa: CSASAGGGPQHF
v_call: TRBV20-1
j_call: TRBJ1-5

cdr3_aa: CASSLLQGANYGYTF
v_call: TRBV7-2
j_call: TRBJ1-2

cdr3_aa: CASSPGGGNTEAFF
v_call: TRBV6-1
j_call: TRBJ1-1

cdr3_aa: CASSVTPDNEQFF
v_call: TRBV9
j_call: TRBJ2-1

cdr3_aa: CSANTDSLNEKLFF
v_call: TRBV20-1
j_call: TRBJ1-4

cdr3_aa: CASSLPDKRDNEQFF
v_call: TRBV12-3/TRBV12-4
j_call: TRBJ2-1

cdr3_aa: CASSYSTALRTKETQYF
v_call: TRBV6-5
j_call: TRBJ2-5

cdr3_aa: CASSHDATLTGGGQPQHF
v_call: TRBV4-2
j_call: TRBJ1-5

cdr3_aa: CASRQGGLAGREQFF
v_call: TRBV7-2
j_call: TRBJ2-1

cdr3_aa: CAWSPSGQSAGNTIYF
v_call: TRBV30
j_call: TRBJ1-3

cdr3_aa: CASGPLLGGNTEAFF
v_call: TRBV5-1
j_call: TRBJ1-1

cdr3_aa: CASSFSVGTEETQYF
v_call: TRBV5-1
j_call: TRBJ2-5

cdr3_aa: CSARGSGQPQHF
v_call: TRBV20-1
j_call: TRBJ1-5

cdr3_aa: CASLGFPNTEAFF
v_call: TRBV7-9
j_call: TRBJ1-1

cdr3_aa: CASSLSGINTGELFF
v_call: TRBV5-5
j_call: TRBJ2-2

cdr3_aa: CASSSNTGTGTEAFF
v_call: TRBV5-1
j_call: TRBJ1-1

cdr3_aa: CASSLRGFSYNEQFF
v_call: TRBV6-2/TRBV6-3
j_call: TRBJ2-1

cdr3_aa: CASSQEITGPRIVLPLHF
v_call: TRBV4-2
j_call: TRBJ1-6

cdr3_aa: CAISNDPREGYTF
v_call: TRBV10-3
j_call: TRBJ1-2

cdr3_aa: CAGGTQRASGANVLTF
v_call: TRBV28
j_call: TRBJ2-6

cdr3_aa: CASSLGGGLGNQPQHF
v_call: TRBV12-3/TRBV12-4
j_call: TRBJ1-5

cdr3_aa: CASSQSRQNNSPLHF
v_call: TRBV4-3
j_call: TRBJ1-6

cdr3_aa: CASSSLRTGVETQYF
v_call: TRBV7-8
j_call: TRBJ2-5

cdr3_aa: CASGPVSTYGYTF
v_call: TRBV19
j_call: TRBJ1-2

cdr3_aa: CASSPRSLNDEQFF
v_call: TRBV18
j_call: TRBJ2-1

cdr3_aa: CASSLVEEGQETQYF
v_call: TRBV7-9
j_call: TRBJ2-5

cdr3_aa: CASSSDGSEQYF
v_call: TRBV18
j_call: TRBJ2-7

cdr3_aa: CSVFDGVRTEAFF
v_call: TRBV29-1
j_call: TRBJ1-1

cdr3_aa: CASSPGRSEQFF
v_call: TRBV18
j_call: TRBJ2-1

cdr3_aa: CATSRDTPGQGRTEAFF
v_call: TRBV15
j_call: TRBJ1-1

cdr3_aa: CASSLKGGGTEAFF
v_call: TRBV7-3
j_call: TRBJ1-1

cdr3_aa: CASSLSQMPAYEQYF
v_call: TRBV7-9
j_call: TRBJ2-7

cdr3_aa: CASSFSRATEAFF
v_call: TRBV11-2
j_call: TRBJ1-1

cdr3_aa: CASSLRTSGGVDTQYF
v_call: TRBV5-1
j_call: TRBJ2-3